A single sample is the source of the 32 T cell receptor beta chains below, sequenced in a study of PD-L1 blockade in urothelial cancer. The time point is: peripheral blood 6 weeks after treatment start. Clones were read by immunoSEQ multiplex PCR, and TCRdb kept only the in-frame ones, dropping some. The sample carries about 66,000 clones, about nine tenths recorded once. The source was PBMCs, collected around atezolizumab (anti-PD-L1) treatment. These TCRs come from a man aged 55-75 years with urothelial cancer.

The gene calls are TRBV6-5 and TRBJ2-7, with TRBD2 matching 8 bases. Germline CDR1 MNHEY, CDR2 SVGAGI. This CDR3 has 15 residues. After removal of 8 bases from V and 2 bases from J, the junction contained 11 bases not matched to a gene. DNA of the CDR3: TGTGCCAGCCGCCTCGCGGGAGGTCACCCCTACGAGCAGTACTTC. Amino acid sequence: CASRLAGGHPYEQYF.

The CDR3 loop is CASRKEMNTEAFF. CDR3 in DNA: TGTGCCAGCAGAAAGGAGATGAACACTGAAGCTTTCTTT. This sequence joins TRBV11-3 and TRBJ1-1, with D uncertain. CDR3 length equals 13 residues. The germline V gene encodes CDR1 SGHNT and CDR2 YENEEA. Between the trimmed V and J ends, which lost 6 bases and 0 bases, there was a span of 8 bases.

V is TRBV15 and J is TRBJ2-7, with 7 bases fitting TRBD2. Germline CDR1 LNHNV, CDR2 YYDKDF (reference sequence). The CDR3 consists of 14 residues. With V trimmed by 0 bases and J by 5 bases, 4 bases remained unmatched. The CDR3 loop reads CATSRDPSGDEQYF. The CDR3 bases are TGTGCCACCAGCAGAGATCCTAGCGGTGACGAGCAGTACTTC.

This chain joins TRBV11-3 and TRBJ2-1, with TRBD1 matching over 12 bases. The V gene end was trimmed by 4 bases and the J gene end by 10 bases; junction bases not matched to a gene: 8. The CDR3 has 15 residues. CDR1 is SGHNT, CDR2 YENEEA, per germline. This chain's CDR3 is CASSSRDRGRGEQFF. CDR3 in DNA: TGTGCCAGCAGCTCCCGGGACAGGGGGCGAGGGGAGCAGTTCTTC. The whole variable domain, remainder taken from reference TRBV11-3 and TRBJ2-1, is EAGVVQSPRYKIIEKKQPVAFWCNPISGHNTLYWYLQNLGQGPELLIRYENEEAVDDSQLPKDRFSAERLKGVDSTLKIQPAELGDSAVYLCASSSRDRGRGEQFFGPGTRLTVL.

This rearrangement joins TRBV9 to TRBJ1-1; D is ambiguous. Germline V gene sequence: CDR1 SGDLS, CDR2 YYNGEE. The CDR3 has 14 amino acids. V was pared by 1 base and J by 0 bases, with 7 bases between. The CDR3 DNA reads TGTGCCAGCAGCGTAACAGATATGAACACTGAAGCTTTCTTT. Translated: CASSVTDMNTEAFF.

This clone was seen once. The chain links TRBV5-1 to TRBJ1-2, with a tentative D call TRBD1 (5 bases). The germline V gene has CDR1 SGHRS and CDR2 YFSETQ. Trimming took 4 bases from V and 7 from J, leaving 11 bases between them. This CDR3 region has 12 residues. CDR3 nucleotides: TGCGCCAGCAGCCCGTCGGGGGTTGGCTACACCTTC. It yields the protein CASSPSGVGYTF.

J is TRBJ1-4 and V is TRBV25-1; 8 bases fit TRBD1. The CDR3 is 14 amino acids. Germline CDR1 MGHDK, CDR2 SYGVNS. Losses at the gene ends were 3 bases for V and 6 bases for J; bases not matched to a gene: 3. CDR3 sequence reads: CASSDRTGYEKLFF. The CDR3 coding sequence is TGTGCCAGCAGTGACCGGACAGGGTATGAAAAACTGTTTTTT.

J is TRBJ1-5 and V is TRBV6-1; possibly TRBD1 for D (6 bases). Germline V gene sequence: CDR1 MNHNS, CDR2 SASEGT. CDR3 length: 14 residues. Between the trimmed V and J ends, which lost 7 bases and 4 bases, there was a span of 14 bases. The CDR3 DNA is TGTGCCAGCATATACGGGACAAGTAATCAGCCCCAGCATTTT. Translating it yields CASIYGTSNQPQHF.

The chain combines TRBV5-1 with TRBJ1-2, with a possible D match to TRBD1 (5 bases). Germline CDR1 SGHRS, CDR2 YFSETQ. Trimming removed 0 bases at V and 4 bases at J, with 10 bases between. This CDR3 region has 14 residues. CDR3 sequence: CASSLADSSYGYTF. As DNA, the CDR3 is TGCGCCAGCAGCTTGGCCGACAGTTCCTATGGCTACACCTTC.

The chain is built from TRBV19 and TRBJ2-7; 8 bases are shared with TRBD1. This CDR3 region has 13 residues. J lost 7 bases, V lost 3 bases, and 5 bases had no gene match. Germline V lookup: CDR1 LNHDA, CDR2 SQIVND (reference sequence). CDR3 sequence: CASSIQGAGEQYF. The CDR3 bases are TGTGCCAGTAGTATTCAGGGGGCCGGGGAGCAGTACTTC.

This chain joins TRBV25-1 and TRBJ2-7; D is possibly TRBD1 (5 bases). Germline V gives CDR1 MGHDK, CDR2 SYGVNS. Trimming took 3 bases from V and 0 from J, leaving 9 bases between them. The CDR3 contains 14 residues. CDR3 loop: CASSEIQDSYEQYF. DNA of the CDR3: TGTGCCAGCAGTGAGATACAGGACTCCTACGAGCAGTACTTC.

This clone is a singleton in its sample. This sequence joins TRBV27 and TRBJ1-2; D is unclear. This CDR3 has 14 amino acids. With 5 bases removed from V and 8 bases from J, the gap between germline ends came to 18 bases. Germline V gene lookup returns CDR1 MNHEY and CDR2 SMNVEV (reference sequence). The CDR3 sequence: CASSPPGRTGGYTF. In DNA, the CDR3 is TGTGCCAGCAGTCCGCCCGGGAGGACGGGGGGCTACACCTTC.

This sequence joins TRBV5-6 and TRBJ2-2; TRBD2 matches 12 bases. After removal of 3 bases from V and 5 bases from J, the junction contained 8 bases not matched to a gene. The CDR3 consists of 17 residues. Germline CDR1 reads SGHDT; CDR2 reads YYEEEE. CDR3 sequence reads: CASSSPSSGRVTGELFF. CDR3 coding DNA: TGTGCCAGCAGCTCCCCCTCTAGCGGGAGGGTTACCGGGGAGCTGTTTTTT.

The J gene is TRBJ1-6, the V gene TRBV4-2; tentatively, D is TRBD1 (5 bases). Germline CDR1 reads LGHNA; CDR2 reads YNFKEQ. There are 14 residues in the CDR3. Trimming shortened V by 5 bases and J by 9 bases, and 14 bases separated the two germline ends. The CDR3, as DNA: TGTGCCAGCAGCTCTACGGGGGGGAGTTCACCCCTCCACTTT. It specifies CASSSTGGSSPLHF.

The V gene is TRBV4-1, the J gene TRBJ2-7, with 8 bases lining up with TRBD1. V lost 0 bases and J lost 2; bases outside the gene matches: 6. The CDR3 totals 16 residues. The germline V gene encodes CDR1 MGHRA and CDR2 YSYEKL. The CDR3 region is CASSQEPAGGPYEQYF. The CDR3 DNA is TGCGCCAGCAGCCAAGAGCCGGCAGGGGGCCCCTACGAGCAGTACTTC.

This rearrangement joins TRBV5-1 to TRBJ1-6; D gene ambiguous. Trimming removed 5 bases at V and 2 bases at J, with 8 bases between. CDR3 length: 14 residues. The germline gives CDR1 SGHRS, CDR2 YFSETQ. In nucleotides, the CDR3 is TGCGCCAGCAGTTCCGGGACCTATAATTCACCCCTCCACTTT. This sequence encodes CASSSGTYNSPLHF.

V and J are TRBV5-1 and TRBJ1-3; D remains ambiguous. The V end was cut by 5 bases, the J end by 0 bases, with 9 bases between. The CDR3 has 14 residues. Germline-derived CDR1 and CDR2 are SGHRS and YFSETQ. The CDR3 nucleotides read TGCGCCAGCAGACGAGCGGACTCTGGAAACACCATATATTTT. Amino acids: CASRRADSGNTIYF.

V and J are TRBV4-2 and TRBJ2-7; a weak D match, TRBD2 (7 bases). Trimming took off 0 bases at V and 0 bases at J, with 15 bases between the two ends. CDR1 LGHNA and CDR2 YNFKEQ come from the germline V gene. The CDR3 extends over 17 amino acids. CDR3 sequence (DNA): TGTGCCAGCAGCCAAGATTTTTGGGGGGGGCCCTCCTACGAGCAGTACTTC. Its protein product is CASSQDFWGGPSYEQYF.

CDR3 residues: CASSQRQGVGYTF. CDR3 DNA: TGTGCCAGCAGCCAACGACAGGGGGTTGGCTACACCTTC. This chain joins TRBV9 and TRBJ1-2; 9 bases match TRBD1. The CDR3 is made up of 13 amino acids. V lost 4 bases, J lost 7 bases, and 5 bases stayed unmatched. Germline V gene sequence: CDR1 SGDLS, CDR2 YYNGEE.

The gene calls are TRBV19 and TRBJ1-1; D is undetermined. Germline CDR1 reads LNHDA; CDR2 reads SQIVND (reference sequence). The CDR3 sequence is 13 residues long. With 5 bases removed from V and 2 bases from J, the gap between germline ends came to 9 bases. CDR3: CASSSVYNTEAFF. The DNA for the CDR3 is TGTGCCAGTAGTTCGGTTTATAACACTGAAGCTTTCTTT. Drawing the rest from reference TRBV19 and TRBJ1-1, the complete variable domain is DGGITQSPKYLFRKEGQNVTLSCEQNLNHDAMYWYRQDPGQGLRLIYYSQIVNDFQKGDIAEGYSVSREKKESFPLTVTSAQKNPTAFYLCASSSVYNTEAFFGQGTRLTVV.

The V call is TRBV28, the J call TRBJ2-7; TRBD1 might be the D (6 bases). Trimming removed 11 bases from V and 1 base from J, with 15 bases in between. Per the germline V gene, CDR1 is MDHEN and CDR2 is SYDVKM. There are 13 residues in the CDR3. As DNA, the CDR3 is TGTGCCGGCCAACAGGGTTCATCCTACGAGCAGTACTTC. Protein sequence: CAGQQGSSYEQYF.

This rearrangement joins TRBV7-9 to TRBJ1-4; TRBD1 matches at 8 bases. J lost 3 bases, V lost 5 bases, and 5 bases had no gene match. CDR1 and CDR2 (germline): SEHNR, FQNEAQ (reference sequence). The length of the CDR3 is 15 residues. CDR3 in DNA: TGTGCCAGCAGCCAGTACAGGGGGTCTAATGAAAAACTGTTTTTT. The encoded protein is CASSQYRGSNEKLFF.

The chain recombines TRBV4-3 with TRBJ1-1; 7 nucleotides align to TRBD1. This CDR3 has 16 amino acids. Germline CDR1 reads LGHNA; CDR2 reads YSLEER. The V segment lost 0 bases and the J segment 0 bases; nucleotides outside the gene matches: 4. The CDR3 region is CASSQERGQMNTEAFF. The DNA for the CDR3 is TGCGCCAGCAGCCAAGAAAGGGGGCAAATGAACACTGAAGCTTTCTTT.

This clone was recorded a few times. The chain uses TRBV2 and TRBJ2-7, with 7 bases that match TRBD1. Germline lookup yields CDR1 SNHLY and CDR2 FYNNEI. V gave up 10 bases and J gave up 0 bases; unmatched junction bases: 9. The length of the CDR3 is 14 residues. The CDR3 DNA follows: TGTGCCAATAGACGGGACAGCAACTCCTACGAGCAGTACTTC. Protein product: CANRRDSNSYEQYF.

The rearrangement uses TRBV5-8 and TRBJ2-7; TRBD1 matches at 7 bases. The CDR3 loop spans 13 amino acids. CDR1 and CDR2 (germline): SGHTS, YDEGEE. Trimming cost V 4 bases and J 2 bases; bases outside gene matches: 3. CDR3 region: CASSRTGPYEQYF. CDR3 nucleotide sequence: TGTGCCAGCAGCCGGACAGGCCCCTACGAGCAGTACTTC.

This clone appeared once. The V call is TRBV7-2, the J call TRBJ2-1, with 8 bases aligning to TRBD2. The V gene end was trimmed by 0 bases and the J gene end by 1 base; junction bases not matched to a gene: 5. There are 17 residues in the CDR3. The germline CDR1 and CDR2 sequences are SGHTA and FQGNSA. In DNA form, the CDR3 reads TGTGCCAGCAGCTTAGCGATCGGACTAGCATCCTACAATGAGCAGTTCTTC. It yields the protein CASSLAIGLASYNEQFF.

The chain recombines TRBV5-8 with TRBJ1-2; unclear D gene. Trimming took 0 bases from V and 4 from J, leaving 7 bases between them. The germline V gene encodes CDR1 SGHTS and CDR2 YDEGEE. The CDR3 covers 13 residues. In nucleotides, the CDR3 is TGTGCCAGCAGCTTGGCCAACTTCTATGGCTACACCTTC. It encodes CASSLANFYGYTF.

The genes are TRBV6-5 and TRBJ1-1, with 7 nucleotides matching TRBD1. The CDR3 is 15 amino acids. The germline CDR1 and CDR2 sequences are MNHEY and SVGAGI. The V segment lost 0 bases and the J segment 7 bases; nucleotides outside the gene matches: 8. CDR3 residues: CASSYSSQGRVEAFF. In DNA, the CDR3 is TGTGCCAGCAGTTACTCGTCACAGGGGAGAGTTGAAGCTTTCTTT.

The chain recombines TRBV4-1 with TRBJ2-1; 7 nucleotides match TRBD1. Germline V gives CDR1 MGHRA, CDR2 YSYEKL. V trimming: 1 base; J trimming: 0 bases; junction bases outside the gene matches: 6. The CDR3 covers 17 residues. The CDR3 DNA sequence: TGCGCCAGCAGCCAAGGCCCACAGGGGAGCTCCTACAATGAGCAGTTCTTC. As protein: CASSQGPQGSSYNEQFF.

The chain uses TRBV11-3 and TRBJ1-1, with TRBD1 identical over 8 bases. Germline V CDR1 and CDR2: SGHNT, YENEEA. Trimming cost V 6 bases and J 8 bases; bases outside gene matches: 8. The CDR3 length is 13 residues. CDR3 in amino acids: CASRITPGGEAFF. Written as DNA, the CDR3 is TGTGCCAGCAGGATAACACCAGGGGGCGAAGCTTTCTTT.

The V call is TRBV5-6, the J call TRBJ1-1; TRBD1 might be the D (6 bases). Germline loops: CDR1 SGHDT, CDR2 YYEEEE. This CDR3 region has 15 residues. Between the trimmed V and J ends, which lost 3 bases and 7 bases, there was a span of 19 bases. The CDR3: CASSWGTPKIYEAFF. The DNA of the CDR3 is TGTGCCAGCAGCTGGGGGACACCGAAAATATATGAAGCTTTCTTT. The full variable domain, with the rest looked up from reference TRBV5-6 and TRBJ1-1, is DAGVTQSPTHLIKTRGQQVTLRCSPKSGHDTVSWYQQALGQGPQFIFQYYEEEERQRGNFPDRFSGHQFPNYSSELNVNALLLGDSALYLCASSWGTPKIYEAFFGQGTRLTVV.

The chain recombines TRBV7-2 with TRBJ2-1; possible D gene TRBD2, 5 bases. The germline CDR1 and CDR2 sequences are SGHTA and FQGNSA. Trimming shortened V by 1 base and J by 8 bases, and 15 bases separated the two germline ends. The CDR3 is made up of 15 amino acids. CDR3 region: CASSLGGSPTHEQFF. The DNA of the CDR3 is TGTGCCAGCAGCTTAGGTGGGAGCCCCACGCATGAGCAGTTCTTC.